Given below is one T cell receptor beta chain in context. These data are taken from a study of OX40 agonist ivuxolimab in advanced cancers. Some clones are missing from TCRdb's copy, which holds only in-frame ones; the method was immunoSEQ multiplex PCR. The table includes 72,000 or so clones, 84% detected once. V lost 0 bases and J 1 base, leaving 4 bases between the germline ends. This CDR3 spans 14 amino acids. From germline, CDR1 is SGDLS and CDR2 YYNGEE. The chain is built from TRBV9 and TRBJ2-2; D is unresolved. The specimen comprised CD4+ or CD8+ T cells sorted from blood, sampled in a trial of the OX40 agonist ivuxolimab. This TCR was recovered from an adult with an advanced solid tumor such as melanoma, head and neck, liver or kidney cancer. CDR3 DNA sequence: TGTGCCAGCAGCGTAGCGCAGAACACCGGGGAGCTGTTTTTT. Amino acid sequence: CASSVAQNTGELFF.